Sequencing of this T cell receptor beta chain was carried out in a study of CD8 T cells in ankylosing spondylitis. This clonotype was detected only a few times. MiXCR was run by TCRdb on the 5' RACE reads, yielding one entry per CDR3 protein. The sample records under 300,000 distinct CDR3 sequences, roughly a tenth being singletons. Trimming stripped 4 bases from V and 3 bases from J, with 15 bases between. Looked up from germline, CDR1 is SGHAT and CDR2 is FQNNGV. The CDR3 spans 15 residues. The sample taken for sequencing was blood, either unsorted or a sorted T cell fraction (not recorded which). This receptor was obtained from a male donor with ankylosing spondylitis or in good health (not recorded which). V and J are TRBV11-2 and TRBJ1-1; D possibly corresponds to TRBD1 (6 bases). Written as DNA, the CDR3 is TGTGCCAGCAGCTCGCGGACAGTGGGGGACACTGAAGCTTTCTTT. Its protein product is CASSSRTVGDTEAFF. Drawing the rest from reference TRBV11-2 and TRBJ1-1, the complete variable domain is EAGVAQSPRYKIIEKRQSVAFWCNPISGHATLYWYQQILGQGPKLLIQFQNNGVVDDSQLPKDRFSAERLKGVDSTLKIQPAKLEDSAVYLCASSSRTVGDTEAFFGQGTRLTVV.